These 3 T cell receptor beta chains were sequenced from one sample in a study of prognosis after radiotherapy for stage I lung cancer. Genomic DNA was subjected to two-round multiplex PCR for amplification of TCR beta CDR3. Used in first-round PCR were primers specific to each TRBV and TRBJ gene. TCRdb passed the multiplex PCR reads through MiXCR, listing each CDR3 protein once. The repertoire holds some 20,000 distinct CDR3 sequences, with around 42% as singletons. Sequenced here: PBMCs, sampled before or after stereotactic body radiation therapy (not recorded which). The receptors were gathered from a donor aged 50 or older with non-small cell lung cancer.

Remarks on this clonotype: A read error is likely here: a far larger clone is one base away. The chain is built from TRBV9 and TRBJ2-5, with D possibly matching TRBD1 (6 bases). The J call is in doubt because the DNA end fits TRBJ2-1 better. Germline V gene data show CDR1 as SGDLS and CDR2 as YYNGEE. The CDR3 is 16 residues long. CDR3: CANSADLARDNDEQFF. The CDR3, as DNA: TGTGCCAACAGCGCAGACCTTGCCCGGGACAACGATGAGCAGTTCTTC.

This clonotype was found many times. CDR3 sequence: CASSLTSYEQYF. The DNA of the CDR3 is TGTGCCAGCAGCTTGACCTCCTACGAGCAGTACTTC. The rearrangement links TRBV7-9 to TRBJ2-7, with D hard to call. The ends were cut back, 3 bases at V and 0 bases at J, with 3 bases in the middle. CDR1 and CDR2 from the germline V gene are SEHNR and FQNEAQ (reference sequence). This CDR3 is built from 12 residues. The whole variable domain, filled in from reference TRBV7-9 and TRBJ2-7, reads DTGVSQNPRHKITKRGQNVTFRCDPISEHNRLYWYRQTLGQGPEFLTYFQNEAQLEKSRLLSDRFSAERPKGSFSTLEIQRTEQGDSAMYLCASSLTSYEQYFGPGTRLTVT.

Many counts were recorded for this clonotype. The CDR3 here is CASSLGDRDNEKLFF. CDR3 bases: TGTGCCAGCAGCTTAGGTGACAGGGACAATGAAAAACTGTTTTTT. The chain employs TRBV11-2 and TRBJ1-4, with 7 bases matching TRBD1. This CDR3 comprises 15 residues. J gave up 5 bases and V 1 base, and 4 bases lay outside the gene matches. In germline, CDR1 is SGHAT, CDR2 FQNNGV.